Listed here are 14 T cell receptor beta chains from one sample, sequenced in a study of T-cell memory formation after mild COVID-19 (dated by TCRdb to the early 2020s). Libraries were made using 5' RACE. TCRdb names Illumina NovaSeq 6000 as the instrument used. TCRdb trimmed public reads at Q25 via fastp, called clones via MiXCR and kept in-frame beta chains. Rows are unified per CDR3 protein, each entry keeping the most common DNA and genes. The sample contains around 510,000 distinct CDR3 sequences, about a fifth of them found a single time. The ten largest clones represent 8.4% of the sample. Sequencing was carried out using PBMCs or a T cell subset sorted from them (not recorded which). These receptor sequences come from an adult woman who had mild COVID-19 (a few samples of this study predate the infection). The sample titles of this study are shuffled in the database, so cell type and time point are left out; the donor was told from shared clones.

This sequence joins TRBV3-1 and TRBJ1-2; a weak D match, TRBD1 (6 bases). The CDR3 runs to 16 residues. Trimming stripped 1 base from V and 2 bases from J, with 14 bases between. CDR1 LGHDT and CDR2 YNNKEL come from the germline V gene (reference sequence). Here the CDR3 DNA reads TGTGCCAGCAGCCAAGGACCTGACAGGCCCAACTATGGCTACACCTTC. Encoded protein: CASSQGPDRPNYGYTF.

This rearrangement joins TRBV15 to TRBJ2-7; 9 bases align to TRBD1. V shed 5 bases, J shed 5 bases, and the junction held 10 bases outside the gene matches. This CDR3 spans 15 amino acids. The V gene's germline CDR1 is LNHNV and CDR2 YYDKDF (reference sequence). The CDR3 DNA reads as TGTGCCACCAGCCCACACCGGGACAGGGCCCACGAGCAGTACTTC. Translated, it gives CATSPHRDRAHEQYF.

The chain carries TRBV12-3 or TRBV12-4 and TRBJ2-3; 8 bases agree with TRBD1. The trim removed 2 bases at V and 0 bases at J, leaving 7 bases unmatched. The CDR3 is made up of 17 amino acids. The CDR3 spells CASSLRTGTYSTDTQYF. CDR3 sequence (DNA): TGTGCCAGCAGTTTACGGACAGGGACTTATAGCACAGATACGCAGTATTTT.

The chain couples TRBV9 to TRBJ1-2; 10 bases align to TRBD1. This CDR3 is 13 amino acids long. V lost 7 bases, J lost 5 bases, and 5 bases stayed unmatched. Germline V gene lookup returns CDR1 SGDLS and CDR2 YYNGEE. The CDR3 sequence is CASDGQGGYGYTF. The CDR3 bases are TGTGCCAGCGATGGACAGGGGGGGTATGGCTACACCTTC.

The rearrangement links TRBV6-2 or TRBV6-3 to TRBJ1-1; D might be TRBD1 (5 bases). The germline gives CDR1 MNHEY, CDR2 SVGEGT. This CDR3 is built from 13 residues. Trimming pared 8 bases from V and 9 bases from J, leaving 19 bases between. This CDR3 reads CASRRGAQPQAFF. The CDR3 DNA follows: TGTGCCAGCCGTCGCGGGGCACAGCCGCAAGCTTTCTTT.

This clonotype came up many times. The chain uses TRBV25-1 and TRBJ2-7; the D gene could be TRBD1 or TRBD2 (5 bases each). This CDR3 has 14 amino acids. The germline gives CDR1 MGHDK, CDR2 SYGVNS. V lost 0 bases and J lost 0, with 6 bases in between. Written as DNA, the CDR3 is TGTGCCAGCAGTGAATATGGGGGCTCCTACGAGCAGTACTTC. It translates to CASSEYGGSYEQYF.

The CDR3 DNA is TGCAGTGCTAGAGTAAGAGCGGGAGAGTCTTTCGGGGAGCAGTTCTTC. It is translated as CSARVRAGESFGEQFF. The chain employs TRBV20-1 and TRBJ2-1; the match to TRBD2 covers 8 bases. The CDR3 contains 16 residues. Trimming removed 1 base from V and 10 bases from J; junction bases left unmatched: 15. Per the germline V gene, CDR1 is DFQATT and CDR2 is SNEGSKA (reference sequence).

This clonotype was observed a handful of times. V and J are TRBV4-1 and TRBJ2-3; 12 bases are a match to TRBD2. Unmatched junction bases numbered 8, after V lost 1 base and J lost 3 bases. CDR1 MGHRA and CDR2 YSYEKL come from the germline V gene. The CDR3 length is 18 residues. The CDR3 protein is CASSQARTSGDITDTQYF. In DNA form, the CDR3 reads TGCGCCAGCAGCCAAGCCCGGACTAGCGGGGACATAACAGATACGCAGTATTTT.

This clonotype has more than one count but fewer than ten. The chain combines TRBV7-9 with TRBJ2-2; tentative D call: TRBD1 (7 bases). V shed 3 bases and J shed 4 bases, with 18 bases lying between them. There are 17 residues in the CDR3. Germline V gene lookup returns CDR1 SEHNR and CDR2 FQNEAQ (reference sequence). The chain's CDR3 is CASSFKGQFGGTGELFF. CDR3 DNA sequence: TGTGCCAGCAGCTTTAAGGGACAGTTCGGGGGCACCGGGGAGCTGTTTTTT.

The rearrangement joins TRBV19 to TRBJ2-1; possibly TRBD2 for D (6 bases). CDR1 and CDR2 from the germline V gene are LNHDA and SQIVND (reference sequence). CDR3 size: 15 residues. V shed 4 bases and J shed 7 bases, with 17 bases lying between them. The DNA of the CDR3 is TGTGCCAGTAGTACGACAGAGGGACTTGCTAATGAGCAGTTCTTC. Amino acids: CASSTTEGLANEQFF. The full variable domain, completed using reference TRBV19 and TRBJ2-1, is DGGITQSPKYLFRKEGQNVTLSCEQNLNHDAMYWYRQDPGQGLRLIYYSQIVNDFQKGDIAEGYSVSREKKESFPLTVTSAQKNPTAFYLCASSTTEGLANEQFFGPGTRLTVL.

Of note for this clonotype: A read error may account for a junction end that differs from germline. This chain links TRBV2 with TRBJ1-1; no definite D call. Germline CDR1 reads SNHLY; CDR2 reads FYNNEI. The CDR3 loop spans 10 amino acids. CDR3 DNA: TGTGCCAGCAGTGGCCAGGTTCGGGTCTTT. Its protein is CASSGQVRVF. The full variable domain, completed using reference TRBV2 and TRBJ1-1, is EPEVTQTPSHQVTQMGQEVILRCVPISNHLYFYWYRQILGQKVEFLVSFYNNEISEKSEIFDDQFSVERPDGSNFTLKIRSTKLEDSAMYFCASSGQVRVFGQGTRLTVV.

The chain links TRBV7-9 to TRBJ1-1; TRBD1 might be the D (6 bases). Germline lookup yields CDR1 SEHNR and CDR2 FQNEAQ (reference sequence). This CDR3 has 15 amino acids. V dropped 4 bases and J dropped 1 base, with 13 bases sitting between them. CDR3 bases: TGTGCCAGCAGCTGGACAGAAACATCGAACACTGAAGCTTTCTTT. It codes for CASSWTETSNTEAFF. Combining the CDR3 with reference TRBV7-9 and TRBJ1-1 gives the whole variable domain DTGVSQNPRHKITKRGQNVTFRCDPISEHNRLYWYRQTLGQGPEFLTYFQNEAQLEKSRLLSDRFSAERPKGSFSTLEIQRTEQGDSAMYLCASSWTETSNTEAFFGQGTRLTVV.

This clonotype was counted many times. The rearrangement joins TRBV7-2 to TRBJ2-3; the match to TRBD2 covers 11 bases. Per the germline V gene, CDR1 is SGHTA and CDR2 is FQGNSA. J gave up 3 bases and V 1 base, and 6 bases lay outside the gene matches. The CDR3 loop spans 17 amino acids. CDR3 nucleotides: TGTGCCAGCAGCTTAGTTGGTAGCGGGAGGGCTACAGATACGCAGTATTTT. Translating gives CASSLVGSGRATDTQYF. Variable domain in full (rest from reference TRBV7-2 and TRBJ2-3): GAGVSQSPSNKVTEKGKDVELRCDPISGHTALYWYRQSLGQGLEFLIYFQGNSAPDKSGLPSDRFSAERTGGSVSTLTIQRTQQEDSAVYLCASSLVGSGRATDTQYFGPGTRLTVL.

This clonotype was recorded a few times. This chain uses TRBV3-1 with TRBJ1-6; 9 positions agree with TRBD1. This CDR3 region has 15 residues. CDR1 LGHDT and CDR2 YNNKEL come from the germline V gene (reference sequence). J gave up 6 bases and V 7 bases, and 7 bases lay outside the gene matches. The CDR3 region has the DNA TGTGCCAGCACCCGGACAGGGGCTTCTAATTCACCCCTCCACTTT. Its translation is CASTRTGASNSPLHF.